The next 17 T cell receptor beta chains were all read from a single sample in a study of T cells after yellow fever vaccination. TCRdb re-analysed the 5' RACE reads in MiXCR, keeping a single row per CDR3 protein. The sample consists of approximately 450,000 distinct CDR3 sequences, around 19% of them appearing once. Source: PBMCs, taken before the yellow fever booster vaccination. All receptors come from a young man who received the YFV17D yellow fever vaccine.

This chain joins TRBV10-1 and TRBJ1-5; D is uncertain. The CDR3 has 15 residues. Trimming took 7 bases from V and 6 from J, leaving 19 bases between them. In germline, CDR1 is WNHNN, CDR2 SYGVQD (reference sequence). The CDR3 reads CASNVLGQGSQPQHF. DNA of the CDR3: TGCGCCAGCAACGTCTTGGGCCAAGGCAGTCAGCCCCAGCATTTT.

This clonotype was observed a handful of times. V is TRBV5-5 and J is TRBJ2-2, with 7 positions matching TRBD1. Germline V gene lookup returns CDR1 SGHKS and CDR2 YYEKEE (reference sequence). V trimming: 2 bases; J trimming: 3 bases; junction bases outside the gene matches: 19. The CDR3 has 20 amino acids. The CDR3 coding sequence is TGTGCCAGCAGCTTCCCGGGACAGCCAAGAAGAGCACCTGACACCGGGGAGCTGTTTTTT. Translated, it gives CASSFPGQPRRAPDTGELFF.

The J gene is TRBJ1-6, the V gene TRBV6-1; tentative D call: TRBD1 (6 bases). The V gene's germline CDR1 is MNHNS and CDR2 SASEGT. V lost 8 bases and J lost 7, with 15 bases in between. The CDR3 extends over 14 amino acids. Here the CDR3 reads CASRTGADNSPLHF. The CDR3 bases are TGTGCCAGCCGGACGGGGGCGGACAATTCACCCCTCCACTTT.

This sequence joins TRBV10-3 and TRBJ2-3; D is possibly TRBD2 (7 bases). V dropped 4 bases and J dropped 2 bases, with 16 bases sitting between them. The CDR3 is made up of 16 amino acids. CDR1 and CDR2 from the germline V gene are ENHRY and SYGVKD. CDR3 in amino acids: CAISGGAGAYTDTQYF. The CDR3 coding sequence is TGTGCCATCAGTGGTGGCGCGGGGGCCTACACAGATACGCAGTATTTT.

This clonotype appeared a few times. The rearrangement joins TRBV5-1 to TRBJ2-3; 8 bases fit TRBD2. The CDR3 length is 15 residues. The trim removed 1 base at V and 1 base at J, leaving 2 bases unmatched. Looked up from germline, CDR1 is SGHRS and CDR2 is YFSETQ. CDR3 coding DNA: TGCGCCAGCAGCTTGCCGGGGGGGGGCACAGATACGCAGTATTTT. This gives the protein CASSLPGGGTDTQYF.

This chain joins TRBV24-1 and TRBJ2-3; no clear D gene. Trimming pared 4 bases from V and 1 base from J, leaving 14 bases between. This CDR3 contains 16 residues. Germline loops: CDR1 KGHDR, CDR2 SFDVKD. The CDR3 is CATSEIAGRGTDTQYF. CDR3 DNA: TGTGCCACCAGTGAGATAGCCGGCCGAGGCACAGATACGCAGTATTTT.

The rearrangement uses TRBV12-3 or TRBV12-4 and TRBJ2-4; D could derive from TRBD1 or TRBD2 (5 bases each). This CDR3 is built from 16 residues. Trimming shortened V by 9 bases and J by 0 bases, and 18 bases separated the two germline ends. The CDR3 loop is CASAPRWDAAKNIQYF. In nucleotides, the CDR3 is TGTGCCAGTGCCCCGAGATGGGACGCAGCCAAAAACATTCAGTACTTC.

This clonotype was counted only a few times. This chain links TRBV4-3 with TRBJ2-5; D not certain. Trimming left V 5 bases short and J 3 bases short, with 13 bases between. Germline values: CDR1 LGHNA, CDR2 YSLEER. The CDR3 is made up of 14 amino acids. CDR3 loop: CASSYSSSEETQYF. The DNA of the CDR3 is TGCGCCAGCAGCTACTCGTCCAGTGAAGAGACCCAGTACTTC.

The chain combines TRBV12-3 or TRBV12-4 with TRBJ2-7; D is unclear. With 1 base removed from V and 5 bases from J, the gap between germline ends came to 9 bases. This CDR3 is built from 13 residues. The CDR3 spells CASSLVPGHEQYF. CDR3 nucleotides: TGTGCCAGCAGTTTAGTTCCGGGCCACGAGCAGTACTTC.

This clonotype was counted between two and nine times. This CDR3 is CASSLGSGSYNEQFF. DNA for the CDR3: TGTGCCAGCAGCTTGGGGTCCGGCTCCTACAATGAGCAGTTCTTC. The chain employs TRBV5-4 and TRBJ2-1; D gene ambiguous. Per germline, CDR1 SGHNT and CDR2 YYREEE (reference sequence). The CDR3 runs to 15 residues. V lost 0 bases to trimming and J lost 0 bases, with 7 bases between them.

This clonotype was found a few times. The rearrangement uses TRBV4-1 and TRBJ2-1; D is unresolved. This CDR3 contains 15 residues. Between the trimmed V and J ends, which lost 5 bases and 2 bases, there was a span of 13 bases. Germline lookup yields CDR1 MGHRA and CDR2 YSYEKL. DNA of the CDR3: TGCGCCAGCAGCGATAGGACCACACCCTACAATGAGCAGTTCTTC. Amino acid sequence: CASSDRTTPYNEQFF.

V is TRBV5-4 and J is TRBJ2-4; perhaps TRBD1 as D (6 bases). V lost 2 bases, J lost 4 bases, and 7 bases lay in between. The CDR3 loop spans 13 amino acids. Germline CDR1 reads SGHNT; CDR2 reads YYREEE (reference sequence). The CDR3 sequence is CASSFQGKNIQYF. CDR3 in DNA: TGTGCCAGCAGCTTCCAGGGGAAAAACATTCAGTACTTC.

The chain is built from TRBV9 and TRBJ1-1; 7 bases match TRBD1. Looked up from germline, CDR1 is SGDLS and CDR2 is YYNGEE. V was clipped by 2 bases and J by 4 bases; unmatched bases: 2. This CDR3 has 13 residues. The CDR3 region has the DNA TGTGCCAGCAGCGTGACAGGGAGCACTGAAGCTTTCTTT. It specifies CASSVTGSTEAFF.

The chain employs TRBV12-2 and TRBJ2-7; the D call in the table, TRBD2, was not verified against the DNA. TRBV12-2 is termed a pseudogene. This CDR3 is built from 15 residues. The CDR3 is CASRQVPPIHYEQYV. Here the CDR3 DNA reads TGTGCAAGTCGCCAAGTCCCTCCCATCCATTACGAGCAGTACGTC.

This chain joins TRBV7-2 and TRBJ2-1; D is ambiguous. V lost 5 bases, J lost 7 bases, and 18 bases lay in between. The germline V gene encodes CDR1 SGHTA and CDR2 FQGNSA. The CDR3 contains 15 residues. The CDR3: CASSPASPWGNEQFF. In DNA form, the CDR3 reads TGTGCCAGCAGCCCCGCCTCCCCCTGGGGTAATGAGCAGTTCTTC. The complete variable domain, with remaining parts taken from reference TRBV7-2 and TRBJ2-1, reads GAGVSQSPSNKVTEKGKDVELRCDPISGHTALYWYRQSLGQGLEFLIYFQGNSAPDKSGLPSDRFSAERTGGSVSTLTIQRTQQEDSAVYLCASSPASPWGNEQFFGPGTRLTVL.

The chain couples TRBV7-2 to TRBJ2-1; TRBD1 agrees at 9 bases. J was trimmed by 6 bases and V by 4 bases; bases with no gene match: 10. This CDR3 comprises 16 residues. Germline loops: CDR1 SGHTA, CDR2 FQGNSA. The CDR3 DNA follows: TGTGCCAGCAGCTCTAGACAGGGGGATTTTCCCAATGAGCAGTTCTTC. Translating gives CASSSRQGDFPNEQFF.

The rearrangement links TRBV9 to TRBJ2-7; no definite D call. The ends were cut back, 0 bases at V and 4 bases at J, with 14 bases in the middle. The length of the CDR3 is 15 residues. CDR1 and CDR2 from the germline V gene are SGDLS and YYNGEE. The CDR3 protein is CASSVVPGPKYEQYF. CDR3 bases: TGTGCCAGCAGCGTAGTTCCCGGACCCAAGTACGAGCAGTACTTC. Together with reference TRBV9 and TRBJ2-7, the CDR3 gives the full variable domain: DSGVTQTPKHLITATGQRVTLRCSPRSGDLSVYWYQQSLDQGLQFLIQYYNGEERAKGNILERFSAQQFPDLHSELNLSSLELGDSALYFCASSVVPGPKYEQYFGPGTRLTVT.